Shown below are 6 T cell receptor beta chains from a single sample sequenced in a study of blood T cell repertoires in COVID-19. Clones were sequenced by immunoSEQ multiplex PCR, and TCRdb holds only the in-frame ones, with some missing. The sample holds 200,000 to 250,000 clones, nearly 90% seen once. Sequences were obtained from PBMCs or T cells enriched from blood (not recorded which). Source of these receptors: a man aged 25-45 years who had recovered from COVID-19.

On this clone: Other DNA sequences within the sample encode an identical CDR3. This chain joins TRBV15 and TRBJ1-4; D possibly corresponds to TRBD1 (6 bases). The germline V gene has CDR1 LNHNV and CDR2 YYDKDF (reference sequence). The V end was cut by 1 base, the J end by 2 bases, with 8 bases between. CDR3 length: 15 amino acids. The CDR3 region is CATSRGRGTNEKLFF. CDR3 DNA sequence: TGTGCCACCAGCAGAGGCAGGGGCACTAATGAAAAACTGTTTTTT.

The chain combines TRBV11-2 with TRBJ2-7; D gene unclear. Trimming took 1 base from V and 3 from J, leaving 7 bases between them. CDR3 size: 13 residues. CDR1 is SGHAT and CDR2 is FQNNGV in the germline V gene. The DNA for the CDR3 is TGTGCCAGCAGCTTAGCGGAGAACTACGAGCAGTACTTC. The encoded protein is CASSLAENYEQYF.

V and J are TRBV7-6 and TRBJ2-1; D possibly corresponds to TRBD1 (6 bases). Between the trimmed V and J ends, which lost 2 bases and 5 bases, there was a span of 16 bases. Germline loops: CDR1 SGHVS, CDR2 FNYEAQ. The CDR3 extends over 16 amino acids. The CDR3 sequence: CASSLRYREKHNEQFF. CDR3 coding DNA: TGTGCCAGCAGCTTAAGGTACAGGGAAAAGCACAATGAGCAGTTCTTC.

The V call is TRBV7-2, the J call TRBJ2-7, with D tentatively TRBD1 (6 bases). This CDR3 has 13 amino acids. The V end lost 2 bases, the J end lost 3 bases, and 8 bases lay between the germline ends. Germline CDR1 reads SGHTA; CDR2 reads FQGNSA. The CDR3 loop reads CASSLSRGYEQYF. Written as DNA, the CDR3 is TGTGCCAGCAGCTTATCCAGGGGCTACGAGCAGTACTTC.

The J gene is TRBJ1-2, the V gene TRBV5-4; D is ambiguous. Per germline, CDR1 SGHNT and CDR2 YYREEE (reference sequence). The V and J ends lost 3 bases and 7 bases respectively, with 7 bases between them. The CDR3 is made up of 11 amino acids. The CDR3 region has the DNA TGTGCCAGCAGCTCCGTCGGTGGCTACACCTTC. Protein sequence: CASSSVGGYTF.

The chain couples TRBV7-2 to TRBJ2-1; D is unresolved. CDR1 and CDR2 from the germline V gene are SGHTA and FQGNSA. The CDR3 loop spans 13 amino acids. The ends were cut back, 0 bases at V and 7 bases at J, with 7 bases in the middle. DNA of the CDR3: TGTGCCAGCAGCTTAGCTCGCAGTAATGAGCAGTTCTTC. This translates into CASSLARSNEQFF.